This T cell receptor (beta chain) originates from a study of CD8+ T cells in alopecia areata. Findings and limits, study-wide: Elevated clonality characterized lesional scalp relative to normal scalp, particularly in alopecia totalis/universalis. There were also resident alphabeta T cells of normal skin sequenced in scalp samples.

This clone was detected a few times. Its antigen remains unidentified. It was cDNA, reverse transcribed from extracted RNA, that served as the sequencing template. Measured with immunoSEQ multiplex PCR; TCRdb has only the in-frame clones, and not every one. The sample yields under 30,000 clones, around 53% seen once. In germline, CDR1 is LGHNT, CDR2 FRNRAP. V shed 1 base and J shed 11 bases, with 11 bases lying between them. There are 12 residues in the CDR3. This chain connects TRBV12-5 to TRBJ1-1; no reliable D call. The specimen sequenced was NKG2D-high CD8+ T cells sorted from blood. The clonotype was recovered from a human donor with alopecia areata. CDR3 nucleotide sequence: TGTGCTAGTGGTTTGGGTGGCGAAGGGGCTTTCTTT. Its translation: CASGLGGEGAFF.